The sequence of this T cell receptor beta chain was determined in a study of graft-versus-host responses after intestinal transplantation. Notes on this clone: The antigen is unknown.

Germline-derived CDR1 and CDR2 are MNHNS and SASEGT. CDR3 length equals 14 residues. V lost 8 bases, J lost 2 bases, and 14 bases lay in between. Some clones are missing from TCRdb's copy, which holds only in-frame ones; the method was immunoSEQ multiplex PCR. The repertoire has 60,000 to 80,000 clones, about nine tenths of them found once; the top ten carry approximately 1.3%. The chain links TRBV6-1 to TRBJ2-3; D may be TRBD2 (6 bases). Sequencing used unstimulated CD8+ T cells sorted from spleen or lymph node cells, obtained before intestinal transplant. This clonotype originated in a human donor who received an intestinal transplant. The CDR3 region is CASRAGPSTDTQYF. Here the CDR3 DNA reads TGTGCCAGCCGAGCGGGCCCATCCACAGATACGCAGTATTTT.